One and the same sample provided the 29 T cell receptor beta chains below, sequenced in a study of PD-1 blockade in classical Hodgkin lymphoma (dated by TCRdb to 2020 to 2022). The protocol used for the library was the immunoSEQ multiplex PCR assay. Imported from immuneACCESS, the table was reduced by TCRdb to in-frame sequences with V and J called. These copies leave out some clones; in studies compared against another copy, an unresolved V gene accounts for under half, and the cause of the remainder is not known. This sample holds under 130,000 clones; roughly nine tenths were observed only once. The top ten clones comprise 15% to 20% of the sample. What the time point label conveys for this sample: cycle 4 day 1 (C4D1), after five to seven weeks of nivolumab. Relapse after autologous stem cell transplantation had occurred in all trial patients, and cohorts A, B and C were distinguished by prior brentuximab vedotin exposure.

The sequencing here drew on peripheral blood mononuclear cells (PBMCs), taken before the fourth cycle of nivolumab. The receptors stem from a human donor with classical Hodgkin lymphoma.

This clone was found once. The rearrangement uses TRBV28 and TRBJ2-2, with D maybe TRBD2 (5 bases). V shed 6 bases and J shed 6 bases, with 11 bases lying between them. The CDR3 runs 13 residues. Per germline, CDR1 MDHEN and CDR2 SYDVKM. CDR3 in DNA: TGTGCCAGCAGCTTACTAGAACCCGGGGAGCTGTTTTTT. Its protein product is CASSLLEPGELFF.

V and J are TRBV7-6 and TRBJ2-1; 11 bases are a match to TRBD2. From germline, CDR1 is SGHVS and CDR2 FNYEAQ. The V segment lost 0 bases and the J segment 2 bases; nucleotides outside the gene matches: 0. This CDR3 spans 16 amino acids. For the CDR3, the DNA is TGTGCCAGCAGCTTAGCTAGCGGGAGGGCCTACAATGAGCAGTTCTTC. Encoded protein: CASSLASGRAYNEQFF.

The genes are TRBV18 and TRBJ1-4, with D hard to call. Germline V lookup: CDR1 KGHSH, CDR2 LQKENI. The CDR3 covers 13 residues. Trimming left V 6 bases short and J 7 bases short, with 12 bases between. The CDR3 loop reads CASSLVRREKLFF. The CDR3 region has the DNA TGTGCCAGCTCTCTAGTCAGGCGTGAAAAACTGTTTTTT. Variable domain in full (rest from reference TRBV18 and TRBJ1-4): NAGVMQNPRHLVRRRGQEARLRCSPMKGHSHVYWYRQLPEEGLKFMVYLQKENIIDESGMPKERFSAEFPKEGPSILRIQQVVRGDSAAYFCASSLVRREKLFFGSGTQLSVL.

The gene calls are TRBV10-2 and TRBJ1-2, with D possibly matching TRBD1 (5 bases). Germline lookup yields CDR1 WSHSY and CDR2 SAAADI. Trimming took 4 bases from V and 4 from J, leaving 16 bases between them. CDR3 length equals 15 residues. DNA for the CDR3: TGCGCCAGCAGTGTGGGACGGGGGGGGTCCTATGGCTACACCTTC. This gives the protein CASSVGRGGSYGYTF.

The rearrangement uses TRBV2 and TRBJ1-2; 7 bases are a match to TRBD1. CDR3 size: 14 residues. CDR1 SNHLY and CDR2 FYNNEI come from the germline V gene. The trim removed 3 bases at V and 5 bases at J, leaving 6 bases unmatched. The CDR3 is CASSEAGGRYGYTF. CDR3 DNA: TGTGCCAGCAGTGAGGCAGGGGGAAGATATGGCTACACCTTC.

This rearrangement joins TRBV2 to TRBJ2-2, with D perhaps matching TRBD2 (6 bases). V lost 6 bases, J lost 1 base, and 18 bases lay in between. CDR1 and CDR2 from the germline V gene are SNHLY and FYNNEI. This CDR3 is built from 17 residues. CDR3 bases: TGTGCCAGCAGGGGACTGGGGCAGCAGGTGAACACCGGGGAGCTGTTTTTT. Its protein is CASRGLGQQVNTGELFF. Filled out from reference TRBV2 and TRBJ2-2, the complete variable domain reads EPEVTQTPSHQVTQMGQEVILRCVPISNHLYFYWYRQILGQKVEFLVSFYNNEISEKSEIFDDQFSVERPDGSNFTLKIRSTKLEDSAMYFCASRGLGQQVNTGELFFGEGSRLTVL.

Here the CDR3 reads CASSQAPPRGQYF. The CDR3 DNA is TGCGCCAGCAGCCAAGCCCCCCCAAGGGGGCAGTATTTT. The chain couples TRBV4-3 to TRBJ2-3; possibly TRBD1 for D (5 bases). V lost 1 base to trimming and J lost 11 bases, with 13 bases between them. CDR1 LGHNA and CDR2 YSLEER come from the germline V gene. This CDR3 has 13 residues.

This chain joins TRBV9 and TRBJ2-1, with TRBD2 matching 7 bases. Losses at the gene ends were 2 bases for V and 7 bases for J; bases not matched to a gene: 3. The CDR3 length is 13 residues. The germline CDR1 and CDR2 sequences are SGDLS and YYNGEE. In DNA form, the CDR3 reads TGTGCCAGCAGCGTCCTGGGGGGGAATGAGCAGTTCTTC. This gives the protein CASSVLGGNEQFF.

To note about this clone: No DNA is shown, since the ends of the CDR3 on it are uncertain; the CDR3 is the one TCRdb lists. The rearrangement links TRBV5-5 to TRBJ2-5; TRBD2 reflects the table's D call only, with no check against the DNA. The length of the CDR3 is 16 amino acids, counting both ends. Germline CDR1 and CDR2: SGHKS and YYEKEE (reference sequence). The CDR3 spells CASILGGLAGRETQYF.

This chain uses TRBV13 with TRBJ2-7, with 7 bases lining up with TRBD1. The length of the CDR3 is 14 residues. From germline, CDR1 is PRHDT and CDR2 FYEKMQ (reference sequence). V lost 5 bases, J lost 0 bases, and 4 bases stayed unmatched. The CDR3 DNA reads as TGTGCCAGCAGCCGGGGACAGTACTCCTACGAGCAGTACTTC. Translating it yields CASSRGQYSYEQYF.

The CDR3 DNA reads TGTGCCAGCAGTTTATGGGGAGGGAGTGGCACTGAAGCTTTCTTT. Amino acid sequence: CASSLWGGSGTEAFF. V usage is TRBV28 and J usage is TRBJ1-1, with D unresolved. The ends were cut back, 0 bases at V and 4 bases at J, with 12 bases in the middle. CDR3 length: 15 residues. CDR1 is MDHEN, CDR2 SYDVKM, per germline.

This chain connects TRBV30 to TRBJ2-3, with D perhaps matching TRBD1 (5 bases). CDR1 is GTSNPN, CDR2 SVGIG, per germline (reference sequence). The CDR3 is 14 amino acids. The V and J ends lost 2 bases and 1 base respectively, with 10 bases between them. The CDR3 is CAWSIQVRTDTQYF. DNA for the CDR3: TGTGCCTGGAGTATACAGGTTCGCACAGATACGCAGTATTTT.

The chain is built from TRBV19 and TRBJ2-1; 7 bases are a match to TRBD1. V lost 7 bases and J lost 0; bases outside the gene matches: 6. The CDR3 is 15 amino acids. CDR1 LNHDA and CDR2 SQIVND come from the germline V gene (reference sequence). The CDR3 region is CASKPGQSSYNEQFF. CDR3 DNA sequence: TGTGCCAGTAAGCCGGGACAGAGCTCCTACAATGAGCAGTTCTTC.

V usage is TRBV6-6 and J usage is TRBJ1-1, with TRBD1 matching over 7 bases. V shed 5 bases and J 2 bases; nucleotides not matched to a gene: 5. Germline V CDR1 and CDR2: MNHNY, SVGAGI (reference sequence). CDR3 length: 14 residues. The CDR3 DNA is TGTGCCAGCAGTGGTCGGGACAGCAACACTGAAGCTTTCTTT. Its protein product is CASSGRDSNTEAFF.

This chain uses TRBV2 with TRBJ2-5; possibly TRBD2 for D (6 bases). V lost 6 bases to trimming and J lost 7 bases, with 15 bases between them. Germline V gene lookup returns CDR1 SNHLY and CDR2 FYNNEI. The CDR3 length is 13 residues. As DNA, the CDR3 is TGTGCCAGCAGCGGGGACTTGGAGGGGACCCAGTACTTC. Amino acids: CASSGDLEGTQYF.

V usage is TRBV19 and J usage is TRBJ2-7, with D hard to call. CDR1 is LNHDA and CDR2 is SQIVND in the germline V gene (reference sequence). Trimming shortened V by 4 bases and J by 6 bases, and 10 bases separated the two germline ends. The CDR3 totals 12 residues. The CDR3 region has the DNA TGTGCCAGTAGTACTTTACTGATCGAGCAGTACTTC. This encodes CASSTLLIEQYF.

The chain carries TRBV15 and TRBJ2-1; no firm D call. V gave up 2 bases and J gave up 4 bases, with 6 bases separating them. This CDR3 has 13 residues. Germline loops: CDR1 LNHNV, CDR2 YYDKDF (reference sequence). CDR3 in amino acids: CATSRSLYNEQFF. CDR3 DNA sequence: TGTGCCACCAGCAGATCCCTTTACAATGAGCAGTTCTTC.

The rearrangement joins TRBV15 to TRBJ2-1; TRBD1 matches at 9 bases. Unmatched junction bases numbered 7, after V lost 4 bases and J lost 3 bases. The CDR3 sequence is 16 residues long. Per the germline V gene, CDR1 is LNHNV and CDR2 is YYDKDF (reference sequence). Written as DNA, the CDR3 is TGTGCCACCAGCACGGTGGGACAGGGCAACTACAATGAGCAGTTCTTC. Translated: CATSTVGQGNYNEQFF.

V is TRBV10-3 and J is TRBJ2-1, with 11 positions matching TRBD2. This CDR3 is 15 amino acids long. The trim removed 6 bases at V and 7 bases at J, leaving 8 bases unmatched. Germline V gene data show CDR1 as ENHRY and CDR2 as SYGVKD. The CDR3 nucleotides are TGTGCCATCAGCGCCGGTAGCGGGAGGGAGAATGAGCAGTTCTTC. This translates into CAISAGSGRENEQFF.

The rearrangement uses TRBV20-1 and TRBJ2-5; TRBD1 or TRBD2 may be the D gene (5 bases each). The CDR3 totals 9 residues. The germline V gene has CDR1 DFQATT and CDR2 SNEGSKA (reference sequence). In nucleotides, the CDR3 is TGCAGGGGGGAAGAGACCCAGTACTTC. Residues: CRGEETQYF.

This sequence joins TRBV12-2 and TRBJ2-7; the table's TRBD2 call for D was not verified on the DNA. TRBV12-2 is tagged as a pseudogene. The CDR3 is made up of 11 amino acids. DNA of the CDR3: TGTGCAAGTCGCTCCTACTACGAGCAGTACTTC. Translating gives CASRSYYEQYF.

The rearrangement links TRBV5-1 to TRBJ2-3; 7 nucleotides align to TRBD2. The germline gives CDR1 SGHRS, CDR2 YFSETQ. The length of the CDR3 is 16 residues. V lost 4 bases and J lost 5; bases outside the gene matches: 13. The CDR3 sequence: CASSPGIGGSVDTQYF. CDR3 nucleotides: TGCGCCAGCAGCCCCGGGATAGGCGGGAGTGTAGATACGCAGTATTTT.

This chain uses TRBV18 with TRBJ2-5, with TRBD1 matching 7 bases. Trimming took 3 bases from V and 5 from J; bases not matched to a gene: 9. The CDR3 runs 15 residues. Germline lookup yields CDR1 KGHSH and CDR2 LQKENI. CDR3: CASSPNRGSQETQYF. As DNA, the CDR3 is TGTGCCAGCTCACCGAACAGGGGTTCTCAGGAGACCCAGTACTTC.

This clone was seen a handful of times. This chain uses TRBV7-9 with TRBJ1-1; D is possibly TRBD1 (6 bases). The CDR3 sequence is 15 residues long. The germline V and J ends were trimmed by 2 bases and 4 bases, with 14 bases remaining between them. Per the germline V gene, CDR1 is SEHNR and CDR2 is FQNEAQ (reference sequence). The CDR3 loop is CASSLPGQTPTEAFF. In DNA form, the CDR3 reads TGTGCCAGCAGCTTACCCGGACAGACCCCCACTGAAGCTTTCTTT.

The V and J genes are TRBV5-6 and TRBJ2-7; D call uncertain. Germline V gene data show CDR1 as SGHDT and CDR2 as YYEEEE. V shed 4 bases and J shed 0 bases, with 5 bases lying between them. This CDR3 region has 12 residues. CDR3 region: CASSMSSYEQYF. The CDR3 nucleotides read TGTGCCAGCAGCATGAGCTCCTACGAGCAGTACTTC.

The chain recombines TRBV4-1 with TRBJ2-7; no reliable D call. Germline loops: CDR1 MGHRA, CDR2 YSYEKL. The CDR3 is made up of 16 amino acids. Trimming took 0 bases from V and 2 from J, leaving 14 bases between them. The CDR3 DNA reads TGCGCCAGCAGCCAAGAAGTGCCTCCCCGACCCTACGAGCAGTACTTC. Amino acids: CASSQEVPPRPYEQYF.

This chain connects TRBV29-1 to TRBJ2-3, with 8 bases that match TRBD2. V was clipped by 1 base and J by 0 bases; unmatched bases: 15. This CDR3 has 19 residues. Per germline, CDR1 SQVTM and CDR2 ANQGSEA. The CDR3 reads CSVEVLFAGGTTSTDTQYF. The CDR3 bases are TGCAGCGTTGAAGTTCTTTTTGCGGGAGGAACAACTAGCACAGATACGCAGTATTTT.

The rearrangement joins TRBV2 to TRBJ2-7; D call uncertain. Trimming shortened V by 6 bases and J by 4 bases, and 7 bases separated the two germline ends. CDR1 SNHLY and CDR2 FYNNEI come from the germline V gene. The CDR3 runs 11 residues. CDR3 sequence reads: CASRREYEQYF. The CDR3 DNA follows: TGTGCCAGCAGGCGAGAATACGAGCAGTACTTC.

Only one count was recorded for this clone. This chain links TRBV28 with TRBJ2-2, with 8 bases identical to TRBD1. The V gene's germline CDR1 is MDHEN and CDR2 SYDVKM. CDR3 length: 17 amino acids. Trimming removed 6 bases from V and 3 bases from J; junction bases left unmatched: 12. The CDR3 DNA sequence: TGTGCCAGCAGCCCTGAATTTGGGACAGGAGACACCGGGGAGCTGTTTTTT. Translated: CASSPEFGTGDTGELFF.